What follows are 10 T cell receptor beta chains derived from one specimen sequenced in a study of T cell changes during pregnancy in multiple sclerosis. Only in-frame clones appear in the TCRdb table, and some are missing; sequencing was by immunoSEQ multiplex PCR. The sample lists 55,000 or so clones, about 90% seen once, with about 0.6% in the top ten. Here the sequenced sample was CD4+ T cells from peripheral blood mononuclear cells, taken after pregnancy. All receptors derive from a female donor with multiple sclerosis, enrolled in a pregnancy study.

V is TRBV5-1 and J is TRBJ1-4; TRBD1 agrees at 7 bases. V shed 1 base and J 0 bases; nucleotides not matched to a gene: 6. CDR3 size: 17 residues. From germline, CDR1 is SGHRS and CDR2 YFSETQ. DNA for the CDR3: TGCGCCAGCAGCTTGATCCGGGACAGCGCAACTAATGAAAAACTGTTTTTT. Translating gives CASSLIRDSATNEKLFF.

This chain joins TRBV5-6 and TRBJ1-3; TRBD1 might be the D (6 bases). This CDR3 spans 14 amino acids. Trimming left V 4 bases short and J 1 base short, with 9 bases between. CDR1 is SGHDT, CDR2 YYEEEE, per germline. The CDR3 region has the DNA TGTGCCAGCAGCACCACAGGGTCTGGAAACACCATATATTTT. This sequence encodes CASSTTGSGNTIYF.

This clone was picked up one time. The chain joins TRBV30 to TRBJ1-4; possible D gene TRBD1, 5 bases. This CDR3 comprises 13 residues. Trimming took 5 bases from V and 7 from J, leaving 14 bases between them. From germline, CDR1 is GTSNPN and CDR2 SVGIG (reference sequence). The CDR3 DNA sequence: TGTGCCTGGGATTTTCGGGGGACTGAAAAACTGTTTTTT. It codes for CAWDFRGTEKLFF.

In nucleotides, the CDR3 is TGTGCCAGCAGCACCTCCCGGGACACGGCTACTACTAACTATGGCTACACCTTC. Encoded protein: CASSTSRDTATTNYGYTF. The chain links TRBV7-3 to TRBJ1-2; D is possibly TRBD1 (6 bases). The CDR3 contains 18 residues. The germline V gene encodes CDR1 SGHTA and CDR2 FQGTGA. The V end lost 5 bases, the J end lost 0 bases, and 22 bases lay between the germline ends.

The chain is built from TRBV7-3 and TRBJ2-7, with TRBD2 matching 10 bases. The CDR3 is made up of 15 amino acids. Germline loops: CDR1 SGHTA, CDR2 FQGTGA. J was trimmed by 3 bases and V by 4 bases; bases with no gene match: 6. The CDR3 sequence: CASSSGLADRYEQYF. CDR3 DNA: TGTGCCAGCAGCTCCGGACTAGCGGACCGCTACGAGCAGTACTTC. The variable domain in full, completed from reference TRBV7-3 and TRBJ2-7, reads GAGVSQTPSNKVTEKGKYVELRCDPISGHTALYWYRQSLGQGPEFLIYFQGTGAADDSGLPNDRFFAVRPEGSVSTLKIQRTERGDSAVYLCASSSGLADRYEQYFGPGTRLTVT.

This clone was detected once. The chain combines TRBV19 with TRBJ1-1, with 9 bases matching TRBD1. This CDR3 is 16 amino acids long. Unmatched junction bases numbered 12, after V lost 6 bases and J lost 4 bases. Germline V gives CDR1 LNHDA, CDR2 SQIVND (reference sequence). The DNA for the CDR3 is TGTGCCAGTAGGGTTCTCCGGACAGGGGTCCTCACTGAAGCTTTCTTT. Translated: CASRVLRTGVLTEAFF.

The chain links TRBV6-5 to TRBJ2-7, with a possible D match to TRBD1 (6 bases). This CDR3 has 15 residues. Per germline, CDR1 MNHEY and CDR2 SVGAGI. V shed 4 bases and J shed 3 bases, with 16 bases lying between them. In nucleotides, the CDR3 is TGTGCCAGCAGTTCCCCCCGGACAGCCTTCTACGAGCAGTACTTC. Translating gives CASSSPRTAFYEQYF.

The chain links TRBV4-3 to TRBJ1-2; unclear D gene. The germline gives CDR1 LGHNA, CDR2 YSLEER. Between the trimmed V and J ends, which lost 4 bases and 4 bases, there was a span of 16 bases. This CDR3 is 15 amino acids long. The CDR3 DNA sequence: TGCGCCAGCAGCCCCCAACCCTTACCTACCTATGGCTACACCTTC. It encodes CASSPQPLPTYGYTF.

The V call is TRBV19, the J call TRBJ1-3, with D perhaps TRBD1 (6 bases). This CDR3 is 14 amino acids long. In germline, CDR1 is LNHDA, CDR2 SQIVND (reference sequence). Trimming shortened V by 7 bases and J by 2 bases, and 12 bases separated the two germline ends. The CDR3, as DNA: TGTGCCAGTACCGGACCAGGGGCTGGAAACACCATATATTTT. Translation gives CASTGPGAGNTIYF.

The chain's CDR3 is CASSIAGSSYNSPLHF. DNA for the CDR3: TGTGCCAGTAGTATCGCGGGGAGCTCCTATAATTCACCCCTCCACTTT. The chain has TRBV19 and TRBJ1-6; no firm D call. Germline CDR1 and CDR2: LNHDA and SQIVND (reference sequence). This CDR3 spans 16 amino acids. Trimming removed 3 bases from V and 0 bases from J, with 9 bases in between.